This paragraph reports one TCR beta chain. No cognate antigen has been identified for it. Base-call qualities are not available, and no considerably larger clone is one nucleotide away. This sample is drawn from a study of preoperative IRX-2 immunotherapy in early breast cancer (dated by TCRdb to between 2017 and 2020). What this sample's treatment or condition label stands for: preoperative locoregional IRX-2 cytokine immunotherapy. The samples were obtained from a phase Ib study that tested preoperative, locoregional IRX-2 cytokine immunotherapy designed to prime immune responses. Patients with early-stage breast cancer who were given IRX-2 before surgery served as donors. Libraries were built with the immunoSEQ multiplex PCR assay. TCRdb provides this immuneACCESS table in a form limited to in-frame rearrangements. Some clones are lacking; in checked studies, under half of them reflect an unresolved V gene, and why the rest are absent is not known. The sample contains roughly 34,000 clones, roughly nine tenths of them found a single time. The ten largest clones add up to roughly 1.6% of the sample.

The sample consisted of tumor tissue, taken after IRX-2 immunotherapy. The source of this sequence is a human donor with breast cancer.

The CDR3 region has the sequence CASRWTGINTEAFF. The base sequence is TGTGCCAGCAGGTGGACAGGGATCAACACTGAAGCTTTCTTT. The V gene is TRBV28 and the J gene is TRBJ1-1, and TRBD1 aligns with 8 junction nucleotides. The CDR3 measures 14 amino acids from cysteine to phenylalanine. Only the CDR3 DNA is retained, 42 bases long and in frame from the first base. From V the trimming removes 6 bases and from J it removes 2 bases, while the gene matches leave 5 bases of the junction unaccounted for. Looking up the germline V gene yields CDR1 MDHEN and CDR2 SYDVKM.